This TCR beta chain was sequenced for a study of OX40 agonist ivuxolimab in advanced cancers. Study in general: The study gave patients intravenous ivuxolimab at 0.01 to 10 mg/kg every 2 weeks.

CDR1 is LNHDA and CDR2 is SQIVND in the germline V gene (reference sequence). J was trimmed by 1 base and V by 5 bases; bases with no gene match: 8. This CDR3 spans 16 amino acids. Turning to this clone: No antigen is known for it.

General study points: Partial responders at 0.1-3.0 mg/kg had among the lowest clonal expansion. Researchers did not establish what antigens the expanded peripheral T cells target.

Generated by immunoSEQ multiplex PCR, the TCRdb table keeps only in-frame clones and is missing some. The sample has almost 90,000 clones, about 86% seen once. The clonotype was recovered from an adult with an advanced solid tumor such as melanoma, head and neck, liver or kidney cancer. The sequenced sample was CD4+ or CD8+ T cells sorted from blood, obtained in a trial of the OX40 agonist ivuxolimab. J is TRBJ2-3 and V is TRBV19; TRBD2 matches 8 bases. In DNA form, the CDR3 reads TGTGCCAGTAGTTGGGGTAGAGCGGGGGGCACAGATACGCAGTATTTT. Amino acids: CASSWGRAGGTDTQYF.